A selection of T cell receptor beta chains follows, all from one sample in a study of beta chain features in type 1 diabetes. Profiling relied on immunoSEQ multiplex PCR, and the TCRdb table lists in-frame clones only, not all of them. The sample lists over 350,000 clones, roughly 15% seen once, with 0.019% in the top ten. Specimen: naive CD4+ T cells from blood. The receptors here all came from a woman aged 18-29 years in good health. The CDR3 runs from the conserved cysteine through the conserved F or W. D genes are given only for firm matches. Size is omitted from some rows. Given values are once, few, many or a class for expanded clones.

v_call	d_call	clone_size	j_call	cdr3_length	cdr3_nt	cdr3_aa
TRBV30	NA	NA	TRBJ1-1	11	TGTGCCTGGATGGGCAGGTATGAAGCTTTCTTT	CAWMGRYEAFF
TRBV5-1	NA	NA	TRBJ2-3	16	TGCGCCAGCAGCTTGTTTCCCGGGATAGGGACAGATACGCAGTATTTT	CASSLFPGIGTDTQYF
TRBV30	TRBD1	NA	TRBJ1-5	15	TGTGCCTGGAACTCACCGGGACAGGGGGCCCAGCCCCAGCATTTT	CAWNSPGQGAQPQHF
TRBV28	NA	NA	TRBJ2-7	12	TGTGCCAGCAATGTCAGATCCTACGAGCAGTACTTC	CASNVRSYEQYF
TRBV6-1	TRBD1	NA	TRBJ1-2	15	TGTGCCAGCAGGAGAGGGGGCGAATCGGGCCGTGGCTACACCTTC	CASRRGGESGRGYTF
TRBV6-6	TRBD1	few	TRBJ2-2	16	TGTGCCAGTACCATGGGGACAGGCTCCTTAACCGGGGAGCTGTTTTTT	CASTMGTGSLTGELFF
TRBV6-5	NA	few	TRBJ2-7	15	TGTGCCAGCAGTTTGGTCGGGGTTCCCAGCTACGAGCAGTACTTC	CASSLVGVPSYEQYF
TRBV5-1	NA	NA	TRBJ1-1	16	TGCGCCAGCAGCTTGGCCTTCGGAGGGCGGAACACTGAAGCTTTCTTT	CASSLAFGGRNTEAFF
TRBV20-1	NA	few	TRBJ2-5	11	TGCAGTGTAGTTTTTGTGGAGACCCAGTACTTC	CSVVFVETQYF
TRBV7-9	TRBD2	NA	TRBJ2-7	15	TGTGCCAGCAGCTCACGGGGGGTATCGCAGGGCAAGCAGTACTTC	CASSSRGVSQGKQYF
TRBV10-3	NA	NA	TRBJ2-1	12	TGTGCCATCAGTGAGCGGGACAATGAGCAGTTCTTC	CAISERDNEQFF
TRBV6-5	NA	few	TRBJ1-4	15	TGTGCCACCCGACGCACGACATCTATAAATGAAAAACTGTTTTTT	CATRRTTSINEKLFF
TRBV25-1	NA	NA	TRBJ1-5	15	TGTGCCAGCAGTGGGTTTGACCGGGGAGATCAGCCCCAGCATTTT	CASSGFDRGDQPQHF
TRBV13	TRBD1	NA	TRBJ1-2	16	TGTGCCAGCAGCGGCCGGCCAGGAGGGGACAGCAATGGCTACACCTTC	CASSGRPGGDSNGYTF
TRBV18	TRBD1	NA	TRBJ2-7	13	TGTGCCAGCTTCGAAACAGGGGTAAGCGAGCAGTACTTC	CASFETGVSEQYF
TRBV6-5	NA	few	TRBJ2-3	14	TGTGCCAGCAGTAGAGGGATAATCACAGATACGCAGTATTTT	CASSRGIITDTQYF
TRBV7-2	NA	NA	TRBJ2-3	15	TGTGCCAGCAGCTCTCTAGCGCCCAGCACAGATACGCAGTATTTT	CASSSLAPSTDTQYF
TRBV7-2	NA	few	TRBJ1-2	14	TGTGCCAGCAGCCCGGGCCGGGGGGTTAGTGGCTACACCTTC	CASSPGRGVSGYTF
TRBV30	NA	few	TRBJ2-1	12	TGTGCCTGGACCAGGGAAATCAATGAGCAGTTCTTC	CAWTREINEQFF
TRBV6-6	TRBD1	NA	TRBJ2-1	12	TGTGCCAGCAGACAAGGGGGCCATGAGCAGTTCTTC	CASRQGGHEQFF
TRBV7-2	NA	few	TRBJ1-2	14	TGTGCCAGCAGCTTAGGTGGGCTGGGTGGTGGCTACACCTTC	CASSLGGLGGGYTF
TRBV11-1	TRBD2	NA	TRBJ2-2	13	TGTGCCAGCAGCTTGGGACTAGGGGGGGAGCTGTTTTTT	CASSLGLGGELFF
TRBV30	TRBD1	NA	TRBJ1-5	14	TGTGCCTGGAGTAAGACAGGGTTAAGGCAGCCCCAGCATTTT	CAWSKTGLRQPQHF
TRBV30	TRBD2	few	TRBJ2-7	13	TGTGCCTGCAGCGAGACTAGCGGGTACGAGCAGTACTTC	CACSETSGYEQYF
TRBV7-3	TRBD1	few	TRBJ1-2	13	TGTGCCAGCAGCCTCCAGACAGGGGATGGCTACACCTTC	CASSLQTGDGYTF
TRBV5-4	TRBD2	NA	TRBJ2-3	16	TGTGCCAGCAGCCCGGGACTAGCGGGAAGCACAGATACGCAGTATTTT	CASSPGLAGSTDTQYF
TRBV4-2	TRBD2	NA	TRBJ2-3	19	TGTGCCAGCAGCCAAGAGGGGCTAGCGGGAGGCCGTTCTATTGATACGCAGTATTTT	CASSQEGLAGGRSIDTQYF
TRBV9	NA	few	TRBJ2-3	12	TGTGCCAGCAGCGTACTCTCTGATACGCAGTATTTT	CASSVLSDTQYF
TRBV5-4	NA	few	TRBJ1-4	15	TGTGCCAGCAGCCCCGGGTTCTCAACTAATGAAAAACTGTTTTTT	CASSPGFSTNEKLFF
TRBV7-2	NA	few	TRBJ2-1	17	TGTGCCAGCAGCTTAAACAGGTTCCCGAGCTCCTACAATGAGCAGTTCTTC	CASSLNRFPSSYNEQFF
TRBV27	TRBD1	few	TRBJ2-7	14	TGTGCCAGCAGTATCCGGGACAGGGGCTACGAGCAGTACTTC	CASSIRDRGYEQYF
TRBV27	TRBD2	few	TRBJ2-5	15	TGTGCCAGCAGCTCTGCCCTAGCGGGTCAAGAGACCCAGTACTTC	CASSSALAGQETQYF
TRBV30	NA	NA	TRBJ2-5	12	TGTGCCTGGACAAGGCAGCGGGAGACCCAGTACTTC	CAWTRQRETQYF
TRBV28	TRBD2	few	TRBJ2-1	14	TGTGCCAGCAAGCTAGCGGGAAACGACAATGAGCAGTTCTTC	CASKLAGNDNEQFF
TRBV30	NA	few	TRBJ1-2	13	TGTGCCTGGAGTGCCAGGGGTACGGGGGGCTACACCTTC	CAWSARGTGGYTF